These T cell receptor beta chains were read from a single sample in a study of T cell responses to AZD1222 COVID-19 vaccine. Here immunoSEQ multiplex PCR was the method, and the copy in TCRdb shows in-frame clones only, minus some. The data contain more than 65,000 clones, approximately 83% of them singletons. This sample comprised peripheral blood, obtained 28 days after the second AZD1222 dose. These receptors all come from an adult who received the AZD1222 COVID-19 vaccine. The CDR3 runs from the conserved cysteine through the conserved F or W. The order of the fields is J gene, D gene, clone size, V gene, CDR3 DNA, CDR3 protein. The D gene is left open where the match is weak. Clone size is shown for a subset of rows, as once, few, many or a class of expanded clone.

j_gene: TRBJ1-1
d_gene: -
abundance: -
v_gene: TRBV7-3
CDR3nt: TGTGCCAGCAGCTTGGGGCAGAACACTGAAGCTTTCTTT
CDR3aa: CASSLGQNTEAFF

j_gene: TRBJ1-1
d_gene: -
abundance: -
v_gene: TRBV2
CDR3nt: TGTGCCAGCAGTGACCAGGGGTACACTGAAGCTTTCTTT
CDR3aa: CASSDQGYTEAFF

j_gene: TRBJ2-2
d_gene: TRBD1
abundance: -
v_gene: TRBV5-4
CDR3nt: TGTGCCAGCAGCTTGGGGGGGCCGGGACAGGGTACGAGGACCGGGGAGCTGTTTTTT
CDR3aa: CASSLGGPGQGTRTGELFF

j_gene: TRBJ2-7
d_gene: TRBD1
abundance: -
v_gene: TRBV18
CDR3nt: TGTGCCAGCTCACTGACAGGGGGGAACTACGAGCAGTACTTC
CDR3aa: CASSLTGGNYEQYF

j_gene: TRBJ1-4
d_gene: -
abundance: few
v_gene: TRBV4-2
CDR3nt: TGTGCCAGCAGCCAGGAGGGTGGGAGTAATGAAAAACTGTTTTTT
CDR3aa: CASSQEGGSNEKLFF

j_gene: TRBJ1-5
d_gene: -
abundance: -
v_gene: TRBV5-1
CDR3nt: TGCGCCAGCAGCTTGGGGGGCGGTCAGCCCCAGCATTTT
CDR3aa: CASSLGGGQPQHF

j_gene: TRBJ1-4
d_gene: -
abundance: -
v_gene: TRBV5-4
CDR3nt: TGTGCCAGCAGCCTGGACCATAATGAAAAACTGTTTTTT
CDR3aa: CASSLDHNEKLFF

j_gene: TRBJ2-7
d_gene: TRBD1
abundance: -
v_gene: TRBV4-3
CDR3nt: TGCGCCAGCAGCCAAGATGGGACAGCCGACGAGCAGTACTTC
CDR3aa: CASSQDGTADEQYF

j_gene: TRBJ1-1
d_gene: -
abundance: -
v_gene: TRBV5-1
CDR3nt: TGCGCCAGCAGCTTACGACAGGAGAACACTGAAGCTTTCTTT
CDR3aa: CASSLRQENTEAFF

j_gene: TRBJ1-5
d_gene: -
abundance: -
v_gene: TRBV5-1
CDR3nt: TGCGCCAGCAGCTTGGGAGGAAACTATCAGCCCCAGCATTTT
CDR3aa: CASSLGGNYQPQHF

j_gene: TRBJ1-2
d_gene: -
abundance: -
v_gene: TRBV12-3/TRBV12-4
CDR3nt: TGTGCCAGCAGTTTCTCGGGCTATGGCTACACCTTC
CDR3aa: CASSFSGYGYTF

j_gene: TRBJ1-1
d_gene: -
abundance: -
v_gene: TRBV4-1
CDR3nt: TGCGCCAGCAGCCATAACACAGGAAACACTGAAGCTTTCTTT
CDR3aa: CASSHNTGNTEAFF

j_gene: TRBJ1-5
d_gene: -
abundance: -
v_gene: TRBV10-3
CDR3nt: TGTGCCATCAGTGTGGACACTAGCAATCAGCCCCAGCATTTT
CDR3aa: CAISVDTSNQPQHF

j_gene: TRBJ2-7
d_gene: TRBD2
abundance: -
v_gene: TRBV6-2/TRBV6-3
CDR3nt: TGTGCCAGCAGTTACTCTAGCGGGAACCTCTACGAGCAGTACTTC
CDR3aa: CASSYSSGNLYEQYF

j_gene: TRBJ1-1
d_gene: TRBD1
abundance: few
v_gene: TRBV10-2
CDR3nt: TGCGCCAGCAGTACAGGGGAAAACACTGAAGCTTTCTTT
CDR3aa: CASSTGENTEAFF

j_gene: TRBJ2-1
d_gene: TRBD2
abundance: -
v_gene: TRBV10-3
CDR3nt: TGTGCCATCAGTGAGTCCCTAGCGGGCCAATCCCTTTACAATGAGCAGTTCTTC
CDR3aa: CAISESLAGQSLYNEQFF

j_gene: TRBJ2-5
d_gene: TRBD2
abundance: few
v_gene: TRBV7-3
CDR3nt: TGTGCCAGCAGCCCGGGGGGGGGCGAGACCCAGTACTTC
CDR3aa: CASSPGGGETQYF

j_gene: TRBJ2-7
d_gene: TRBD2
abundance: -
v_gene: TRBV7-2
CDR3nt: TGTGCCAGCAGCCGCTCGGGCGGGGGGGCTTACGAGCAGTACTTC
CDR3aa: CASSRSGGGAYEQYF